This entry is about one T cell receptor beta chain. Its target is not known. The sample is drawn from a study of blood T cells in healthy people across ages. V shed 4 bases and J 5 bases; nucleotides not matched to a gene: 11. The CDR3 totals 16 residues. Germline V gives CDR1 SGHRS, CDR2 YFSETQ. Together with a sample-barcoded 5' primer, a J-beta primer mix was included in a second PCR lasting roughly 6 to 12 cycles. Tagging of each cDNA molecule was performed by a template-switch adaptor with 12 random nucleotides. One entry per CDR3 protein, called by TCRdb with MiXCR from the 5' RACE reads. The data show around 650,000 distinct CDR3 sequences, 35% to 50% seen once. Study-level results: Changes seen in expanded clonotypes were possibly confounded by donor CMV status left unknown. The fall in TCR beta diversity per million T cells was roughly linear with age.

V and J are TRBV5-1 and TRBJ2-5, with TRBD2 identical over 10 bases. The sample taken for sequencing was blood. The receptor's source is a man older than 75 in good health. The CDR3 nucleotides are TGCGCCAGCAGCCCAGGGGCTAGCGGGAGTCGGGAGACCCAGTACTTC. This encodes CASSPGASGSRETQYF.